This T cell receptor beta chain was recorded in a study of CD8+CD57+ T cells in acquired aplastic anemia. Notes on the study in general: About 30 CD8+ CDR3 sequences occurred in both the patients and the controls.

Trimming removed 3 bases from V and 0 bases from J, with 9 bases in between. Looked up from germline, CDR1 is LNHNV and CDR2 is YYDKDF (reference sequence). The CDR3 is made up of 14 amino acids. CDR3 and TCR beta VDJ profiling relied on a genomic DNA template. TCRdb recomputed calls from the reads with MiXCR, one row per CDR3 protein. The sample consists of nearly 60,000 distinct CDR3 sequences, roughly 60% of them appearing once. Flow cytometry had shown expanded CD8+CD57+ cells in the patients chosen for sequencing. A severe acquired aplastic anemia diagnosis applied to all patients. In regard to this clonotype: Antigen: not known.

The V call is TRBV15, the J call TRBJ2-7, with D perhaps TRBD1 (6 bases). Specimen: sorted CD4+, CD8+, or CD8+CD57+ T cells (not recorded which) from PBMCs. This receptor was taken from a human donor with aplastic anemia. CDR3 sequence reads: CATSSWDNSYEQYF. In DNA, the CDR3 is TGTGCCACCAGCAGCTGGGACAACTCCTACGAGCAGTACTTC.